Given below is one TCR beta chain in context. Its antigen is still unknown. Per-nucleotide qualities are absent, and no much larger clonotype sits a single base away. The immunoSEQ v4 bias-controlled multiplex PCR assay, performed blinded to group allocation, was used to amplify TCR-beta CDR3 regions from genomic DNA. To estimate the quantities of nucleated cells and T cells in each sample, reference gene primers were added alongside the TCR-beta primers. Sequencing of the libraries was performed on an Illumina MiSeq with a 100-cycle paired-end protocol. Turning to the authors' computational methods: Diversity and richness were calculated in immunoSEQ Analyzer software; richness by iChao1, clonality based on Pielou evenness and Shannon diversity (0-1, higher means less diverse). CDR3 amino acid sequences together with their V/J genes were searched in VDJdb for CMV, EBV and influenza A specificities using confidence 3 and substitution 2. TCR-beta amino acid clonotype overlap between villitis of unknown etiology, infectious villitis and control repertoires was assessed with the Morisita-Horn index. Sourced from immuneACCESS, this table was stored by TCRdb with only in-frame sequences that have V and J called. A share of the clones is absent; for the studies checked, an unresolved V gene accounts for under half, and the remainder has no known explanation. V and J calls and clone size follow that table, whereas D and trimming were derived from the DNA. The sample contains about 6,000 clones, around 80% of them found a single time. The ten largest clonotypes hold roughly 8.7% of the sample.

The data belong to a study of T cells in placental villitis. Study-level background: The study tested an allograft-versus-infection hypothesis by comparing placental TCR-beta repertoires in villitis of unknown etiology, unaffected controls matched for gestational age, and infectious villitis.

Broader findings and caveats from the paper: With bulk tissue sequencing, helper, regulatory or cytotoxic T cells could not be distinguished, nor could maternal versus fetal T cells, and gamma-delta receptors were excluded. Small amounts of decidua were contained in the paraffin blocks, so some of the captured T cells, especially in controls, may have been decidual rather than villous infiltrates. CMV-specific clone frequencies were lower in villitis of unknown etiology than in infectious CMV cases (0.001 vs 0.011), and villitis of unknown etiology did not differ from controls on this measure.

For CDR1 and CDR2, the germline V gene lists MGHRA and YSYEKL. V trim: 6 bases; J trim: 4 bases; unmatched bases: 7. The CDR3 measures 15 amino acids from cysteine to phenylalanine. Of the read, only the CDR3 DNA is kept; its 45 bases are in frame from base 1. The study included five infectious villitis placentae (four with confirmed cytomegalovirus and one with Toxoplasma gondii), and these placentae were not matched to the other groups. The mothers in the infectious villitis group were younger, had smaller fetuses, and delivered preterm or had intrauterine demise in two cases. After delivery, placentae were collected and subjected to gross and histological evaluation prior to the selection of archival tissue. Five 10-micron scrolls were cut from each FFPE block, and DNA was isolated using the AllPrep DNA/RNA FFPE Tissue kit. DNA concentration and purity were evaluated by NanoDrop, whereas RNA quality was assessed on a Bioanalyzer.

What was sequenced was placental tissue containing maternal and fetal cells. The sequence links TRBV4-1 to TRBJ1-5, and 9 junction bases match TRBD1. The TCR was taken from a human patient with infectious villitis; the placental T cells may come from both mother and fetus. The CDR3 is CASSHGTGLNQPQHF. The nucleotides are TGCGCCAGCAGTCACGGGACAGGGCTAAATCAGCCCCAGCATTTT.